This T cell receptor beta chain was observed in a study of CD8 T cells in ankylosing spondylitis. Study results and limitations: Made up of fewer than 10 highly homologous variants, a TCR beta motif appeared characteristic of ankylosing spondylitis blood.

Each CDR3 protein is one row after TCRdb ran MiXCR on the 5' RACE reads. Among 400,000 or so distinct CDR3 sequences listed, roughly a quarter were seen once. This clonotype was seen a few times. Its antigen remains unidentified. The CDR3 sequence is 11 residues long. Germline CDR1 and CDR2: SQVTM and ANQGSEA. The V end was cut by 4 bases, the J end by 10 bases, with 11 bases between. The chain links TRBV29-1 to TRBJ2-1; D not resolved. The sequenced sample consisted of blood, either unsorted or a sorted T cell fraction (not recorded which). The receptor's source is a male donor with ankylosing spondylitis. The CDR3 nucleotides read TGCAGCGTTGTTGCCAGGTGGGAGCAGTTCTTC. Its translation is CSVVARWEQFF.